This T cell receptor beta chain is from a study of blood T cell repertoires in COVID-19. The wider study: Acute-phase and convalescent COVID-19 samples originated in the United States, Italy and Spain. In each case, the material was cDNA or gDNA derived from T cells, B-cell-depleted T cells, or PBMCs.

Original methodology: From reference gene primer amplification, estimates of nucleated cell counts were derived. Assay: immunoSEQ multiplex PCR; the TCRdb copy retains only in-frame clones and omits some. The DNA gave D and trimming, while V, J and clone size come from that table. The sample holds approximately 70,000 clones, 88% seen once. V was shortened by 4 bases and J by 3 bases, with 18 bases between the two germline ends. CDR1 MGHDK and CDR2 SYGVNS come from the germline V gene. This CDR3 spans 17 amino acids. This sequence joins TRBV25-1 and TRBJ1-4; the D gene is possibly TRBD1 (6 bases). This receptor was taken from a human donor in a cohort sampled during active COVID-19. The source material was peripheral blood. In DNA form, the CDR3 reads TGTGCCAGCAGTGCCCCTCTTGGGGGCGAAGCTAATGAAAAACTGTTTTTT. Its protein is CASSAPLGGEANEKLFF.